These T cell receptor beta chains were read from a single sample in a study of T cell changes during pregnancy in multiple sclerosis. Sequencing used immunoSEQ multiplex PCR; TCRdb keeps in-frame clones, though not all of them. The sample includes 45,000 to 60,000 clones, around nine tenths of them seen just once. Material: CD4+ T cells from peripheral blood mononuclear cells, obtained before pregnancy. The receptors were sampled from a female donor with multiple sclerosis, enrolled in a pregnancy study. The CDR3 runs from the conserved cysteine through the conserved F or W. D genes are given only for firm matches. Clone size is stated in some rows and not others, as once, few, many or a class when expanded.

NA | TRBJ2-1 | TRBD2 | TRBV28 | CASSLSTSQNEQFF | TGTGCCAGCAGTCTTTCGACTAGCCAGAATGAGCAGTTCTTC
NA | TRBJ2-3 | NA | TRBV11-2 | CASSLDPASARTDTQYF | TGTGCCAGCAGCTTAGATCCAGCTAGCGCCCGCACAGATACGCAGTATTTT
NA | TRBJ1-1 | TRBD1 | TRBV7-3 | CASSPTRGSNTEAFF | TGTGCCAGCAGTCCCACCAGGGGGAGTAACACTGAAGCTTTCTTT
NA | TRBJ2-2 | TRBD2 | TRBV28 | CASSIPSGMNTGELFF | TGTGCCAGTTCTATTCCTAGCGGGATGAACACCGGGGAGCTGTTTTTT
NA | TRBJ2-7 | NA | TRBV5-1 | CASSLESVSSYEQYF | TGCGCCAGCAGCTTGGAGTCGGTAAGCTCCTACGAGCAGTACTTC
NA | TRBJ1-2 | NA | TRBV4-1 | CASSQEVTGGGYTF | TGCGCCAGCAGCCAAGAAGTGACCGGCGGGGGCTACACCTTC
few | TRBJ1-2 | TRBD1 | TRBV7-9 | CASSTAGGGLYGYTF | TGTGCCAGCAGCACGGCAGGGGGTGGTTTGTATGGCTACACCTTC
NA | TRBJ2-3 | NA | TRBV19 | CASSIDLRADTQYF | TGTGCCAGTAGTATAGATCTCAGGGCAGATACGCAGTATTTT
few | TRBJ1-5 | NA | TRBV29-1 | CSVDSGSNQPQHF | TGCAGCGTTGACTCAGGTAGCAATCAGCCCCAGCATTTT
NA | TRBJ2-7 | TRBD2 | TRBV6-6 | CASRPGTSTFHEQYF | TGTGCCAGCAGGCCCGGGACTAGCACGTTCCACGAGCAGTACTTC
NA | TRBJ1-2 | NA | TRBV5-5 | CASSLGVGQYLYGYTF | TGTGCCAGCAGCTTGGGAGTTGGACAGTACCTCTATGGCTACACCTTC
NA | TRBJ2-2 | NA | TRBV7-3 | CASSLVREGAGELFF | TGTGCCAGCAGCTTGGTCCGTGAGGGCGCCGGGGAGCTGTTTTTT
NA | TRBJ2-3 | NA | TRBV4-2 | CASSAEGVPRTDTQYF | TGTGCCAGCAGCGCCGAGGGGGTTCCCCGCACAGATACGCAGTATTTT
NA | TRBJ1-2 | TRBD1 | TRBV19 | CAAQPGGTNYGYTF | TGTGCCGCCCAACCAGGGGGTACTAACTATGGCTACACCTTC
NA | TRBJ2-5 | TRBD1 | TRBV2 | CASPRDRGRRETQYF | TGTGCCAGCCCTCGGGACAGGGGGCGCAGGGAGACCCAGTACTTC
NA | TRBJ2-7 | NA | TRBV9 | CASSVDPSNYEQYF | TGTGCCAGCAGCGTAGACCCGAGTAACTACGAGCAGTACTTC
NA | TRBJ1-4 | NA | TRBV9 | CASRGRFADNEKLFF | TGTGCCAGCAGGGGGAGATTTGCGGATAATGAAAAACTGTTTTTT
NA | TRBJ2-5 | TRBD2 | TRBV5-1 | CASSLVALAGQETQYF | TGCGCCAGCAGCTTGGTAGCGCTAGCGGGGCAAGAGACCCAGTACTTC
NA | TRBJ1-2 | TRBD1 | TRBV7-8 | CASSPGQGWNYGYTF | TGTGCCAGCAGCCCGGGACAGGGCTGGAACTATGGCTACACCTTC
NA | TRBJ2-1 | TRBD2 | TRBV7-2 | CASSLGSGGLDEQFF | TGTGCCAGCAGCTTAGGGTCGGGGGGGTTGGATGAGCAGTTCTTC
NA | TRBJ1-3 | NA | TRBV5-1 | CASSLAGGSGNTIYF | TGCGCCAGCAGCTTGGCCGGCGGCTCTGGAAACACCATATATTTT
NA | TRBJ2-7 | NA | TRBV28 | CASSLGMTTTQRRVTYEQYF | TGTGCCAGCAGTTTAGGGATGACGACTACCCAGCGGAGGGTAACCTACGAGCAGTACTTC
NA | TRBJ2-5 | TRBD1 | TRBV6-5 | CASSSNRGRRETQYF | TGTGCCAGCAGTTCAAACAGGGGGCGTAGGGAGACCCAGTACTTC
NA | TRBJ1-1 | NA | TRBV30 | CAWMGRILMNTEAFF | TGTGCCTGGATGGGCAGGATCCTAATGAACACTGAAGCTTTCTTT
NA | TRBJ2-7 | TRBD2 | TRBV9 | CASSVSPGTNVYEQYF | TGTGCCAGCAGCGTGTCCCCCGGGACTAACGTCTACGAGCAGTACTTC
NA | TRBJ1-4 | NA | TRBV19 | CASSRRGFLEKLFF | TGTGCCAGTAGCCGCCGGGGGTTTTTGGAAAAACTGTTTTTT
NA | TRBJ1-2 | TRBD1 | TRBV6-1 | CASSEGVGQGPANYGYTF | TGTGCCAGCAGTGAAGGCGTAGGACAGGGGCCAGCTAACTATGGCTACACCTTC
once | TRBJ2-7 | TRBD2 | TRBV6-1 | CASSDWTSGRAGSYEQYF | TGTGCCAGCAGTGATTGGACTAGCGGGAGGGCCGGGTCCTACGAGCAGTACTTC
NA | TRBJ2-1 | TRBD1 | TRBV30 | CAWSVRQGNEQFF | TGTGCCTGGAGTGTAAGACAGGGCAATGAGCAGTTCTTC
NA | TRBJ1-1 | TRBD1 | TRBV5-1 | CASSLRTGGRAFF | TGCGCCAGCAGCTTGCGGACAGGGGGAAGGGCTTTCTTT
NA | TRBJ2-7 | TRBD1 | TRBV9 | CASSRGGQGYEQYF | TGTGCCAGCAGCCGTGGGGGACAGGGCTACGAGCAGTACTTC
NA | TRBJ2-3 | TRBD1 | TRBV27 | CASSLLTGTGGTQYF | TGTGCCAGCAGTTTATTAACGGGGACAGGGGGTACGCAGTATTTT
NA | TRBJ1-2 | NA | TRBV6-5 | CASSYSLAERGYTF | TGTGCCAGCAGTTACTCATTGGCTGAGAGGGGCTACACCTTC
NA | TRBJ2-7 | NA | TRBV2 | CATKRLGGREQYF | TGTGCCACAAAAAGACTGGGGGGGCGCGAGCAGTACTTC
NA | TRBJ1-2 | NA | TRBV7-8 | CASSLGRDSLYGYTF | TGTGCCAGCAGCTTAGGTCGAGACAGCCTCTATGGCTACACCTTC
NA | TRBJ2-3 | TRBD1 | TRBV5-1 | CASSMTGGDTQYF | TGCGCCAGCAGCATGACAGGGGGAGATACGCAGTATTTT
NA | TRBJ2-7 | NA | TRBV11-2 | CASSLDLQNYEQYF | TGTGCCAGCAGCTTAGATCTTCAGAACTACGAGCAGTACTTC